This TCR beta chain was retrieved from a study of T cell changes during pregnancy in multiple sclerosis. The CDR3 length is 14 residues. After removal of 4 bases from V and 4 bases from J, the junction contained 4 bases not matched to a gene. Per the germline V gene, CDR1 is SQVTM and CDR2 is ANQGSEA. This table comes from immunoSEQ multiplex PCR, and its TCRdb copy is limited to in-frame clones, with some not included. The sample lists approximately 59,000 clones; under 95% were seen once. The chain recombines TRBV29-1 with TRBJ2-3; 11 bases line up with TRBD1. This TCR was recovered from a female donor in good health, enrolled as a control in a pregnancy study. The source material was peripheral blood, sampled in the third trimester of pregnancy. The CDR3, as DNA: TGCAGCGTTGGGACAGGGGGCGCGGCAGATACGCAGTATTTT. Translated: CSVGTGGAADTQYF.